This TCR beta chain was profiled in a study of shared clonotypes between healthy human individuals. The CDR3 runs 15 residues. Deletions cut 0 bases from V and 2 bases from J, with 11 bases between. CDR1 is SEHNR, CDR2 FQNEAQ, per germline (reference sequence). Some clones are missing from TCRdb's copy, which holds only in-frame ones; the method was immunoSEQ multiplex PCR. The repertoire holds around 1.9 million clones, with about 92% as singletons. The naive CD8 subset, CD45RO-negative cells positively selected for CCR7, excluded terminally differentiated effector memory CD45RA+ cells. The clonotype comes from a man aged 18 to 30 in good health. Some clones in this sample may be carry-over from other donors' samples. Sequenced: naive CD8+ T cells from PBMCs. The chain combines TRBV7-9 with TRBJ2-7; D is possibly TRBD2 (6 bases). The CDR3 sequence: CASSLAEAGPYEQYF. The CDR3 DNA sequence: TGTGCCAGCAGCTTAGCCGAGGCGGGGCCCTACGAGCAGTACTTC.